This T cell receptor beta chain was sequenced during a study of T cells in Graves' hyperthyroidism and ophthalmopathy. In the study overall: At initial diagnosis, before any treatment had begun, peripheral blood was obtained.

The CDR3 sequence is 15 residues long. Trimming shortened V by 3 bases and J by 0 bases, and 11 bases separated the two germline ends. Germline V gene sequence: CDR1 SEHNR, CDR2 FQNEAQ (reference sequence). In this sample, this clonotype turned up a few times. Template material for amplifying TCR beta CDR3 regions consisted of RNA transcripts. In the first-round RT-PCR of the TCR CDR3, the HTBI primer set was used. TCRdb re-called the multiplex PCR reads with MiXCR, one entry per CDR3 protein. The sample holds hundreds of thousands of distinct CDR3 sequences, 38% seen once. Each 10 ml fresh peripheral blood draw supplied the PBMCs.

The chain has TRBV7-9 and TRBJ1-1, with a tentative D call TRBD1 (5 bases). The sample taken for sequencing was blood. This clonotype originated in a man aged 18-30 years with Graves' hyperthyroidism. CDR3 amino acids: CASSFGGGMNTEAFF. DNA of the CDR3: TGTGCCAGCAGCTTTGGCGGGGGTATGAACACTGAAGCTTTCTTT.